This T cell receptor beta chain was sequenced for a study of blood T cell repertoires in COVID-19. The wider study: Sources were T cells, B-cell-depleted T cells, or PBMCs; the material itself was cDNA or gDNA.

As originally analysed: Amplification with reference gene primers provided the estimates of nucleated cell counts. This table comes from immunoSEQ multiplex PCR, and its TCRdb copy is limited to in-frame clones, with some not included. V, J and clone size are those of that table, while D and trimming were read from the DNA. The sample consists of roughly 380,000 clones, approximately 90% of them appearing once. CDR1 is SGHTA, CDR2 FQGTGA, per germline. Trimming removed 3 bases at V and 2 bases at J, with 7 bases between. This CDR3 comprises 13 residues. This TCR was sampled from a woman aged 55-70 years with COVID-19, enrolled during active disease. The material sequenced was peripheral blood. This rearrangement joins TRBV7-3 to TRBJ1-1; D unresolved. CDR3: CASSFQKNTEAFF. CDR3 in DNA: TGTGCCAGCAGCTTCCAGAAAAACACTGAAGCTTTCTTT.